One and the same sample provided the 10 T cell receptor beta chains below, sequenced in a study of beta chain features in type 1 diabetes. Every isolated RNA sample was fully reverse transcribed, so sequencing captured expressed TCRB transcripts. The data were produced by immunoSEQ multiplex PCR, yet TCRdb's version contains in-frame clones alone and is incomplete. The repertoire holds hundreds of thousands of clones, with 15% to 20% as singletons. The material sequenced was naive CD4+ T cells from blood. The receptors here all came from a woman aged 18-35 years in good health.

About this clone: Other DNA sequences from this sample encode an identical CDR3 as well. The chain uses TRBV15 and TRBJ2-6; D not resolved. Germline CDR1 reads LNHNV; CDR2 reads YYDKDF (reference sequence). This CDR3 spans 14 amino acids. With 1 base removed from V and 2 bases from J, the gap between germline ends came to 3 bases. CDR3: CATSRGAGANVLTF. The CDR3 coding sequence is TGTGCCACCAGCAGAGGTGCTGGGGCCAACGTCCTGACTTTC.

This clone has more than one count but fewer than ten. This sequence joins TRBV7-6 and TRBJ2-2, with D maybe TRBD1 (6 bases). Germline V gene sequence: CDR1 SGHVS, CDR2 FNYEAQ. This CDR3 has 14 residues. V was shortened by 5 bases and J by 6 bases, with 13 bases between the two germline ends. Here the CDR3 reads CASSLGAGAGELFF. CDR3 coding DNA: TGTGCCAGCAGCCTAGGGGCAGGGGCCGGGGAGCTGTTTTTT.

The rearrangement joins TRBV7-6 to TRBJ2-7, with D possibly being TRBD1 (5 bases). Trimming removed 4 bases from V and 4 bases from J, with 11 bases in between. Germline assignment: CDR1 SGHVS and CDR2 FNYEAQ. This CDR3 is built from 13 residues. In DNA form, the CDR3 reads TGTGCCAGCAGCTCGGCGCAGGGTTACGAGCAGTACTTC. This codes for CASSSAQGYEQYF.

The V gene is TRBV18, the J gene TRBJ2-2, with D maybe TRBD1 (5 bases). In germline, CDR1 is KGHSH, CDR2 LQKENI. The CDR3 totals 16 residues. V gave up 0 bases and J gave up 3 bases, with 11 bases separating them. CDR3 sequence reads: CASSPPQGRDTGELFF. Written as DNA, the CDR3 is TGTGCCAGCTCACCACCGCAGGGCCGAGACACCGGGGAGCTGTTTTTT.

This clone was seen a few times. The chain couples TRBV5-1 to TRBJ2-7; D gene uncertain. V dropped 3 bases and J dropped 7 bases, with 20 bases sitting between them. The CDR3 contains 15 residues. Germline CDR1 and CDR2: SGHRS and YFSETQ. CDR3 nucleotide sequence: TGCGCCAGCAGCTCAAACTCCGGGCTCCGTAGGGAGCAGTACTTC. Amino acids: CASSSNSGLRREQYF.

J is TRBJ2-3 and V is TRBV5-1; 8 nucleotides align to TRBD1. Germline assignment: CDR1 SGHRS and CDR2 YFSETQ. V lost 5 bases to trimming and J lost 3 bases; unmatched junction nucleotides: 11. The CDR3 contains 16 residues. This CDR3 is CASSRDRQSRTDTQYF. The CDR3 DNA sequence: TGCGCCAGCAGTCGGGACAGGCAGAGTAGAACAGATACGCAGTATTTT.

Worth noting for this clone: This same CDR3 is encoded by further DNA sequences in the sample. V and J are TRBV9 and TRBJ2-1; D remains unclear. This CDR3 region has 14 residues. V was clipped by 0 bases and J by 5 bases, with 9 bases between them. Germline CDR1 SGDLS, CDR2 YYNGEE. The CDR3 sequence: CASSVVSVNNEQFF. DNA of the CDR3: TGTGCCAGCAGCGTAGTCTCGGTCAACAATGAGCAGTTCTTC.

There are a few counts of this clone. This chain joins TRBV29-1 and TRBJ1-3; maybe TRBD1 (6 bases). Germline-derived CDR1 and CDR2 are SQVTM and ANQGSEA. V dropped 0 bases and J dropped 9 bases, with 24 bases sitting between them. The CDR3 consists of 17 residues. The CDR3 is CSVEDGSIGGAGSTIYF. CDR3 in DNA: TGCAGCGTTGAAGATGGTTCAATCGGGGGCGCAGGGAGCACCATATATTTT.

This clone was observed a few times. This chain links TRBV7-8 with TRBJ2-2; weak D call: TRBD2 (5 bases). Germline lookup yields CDR1 SGHVS and CDR2 FQNEAQ. The CDR3 has 16 amino acids. Trimming cost V 5 bases and J 1 base, with 14 bases left between them. CDR3 residues: CASSLLGGLNTGELFF. The CDR3 DNA reads as TGTGCCAGCAGCCTACTAGGCGGGCTGAACACCGGGGAGCTGTTTTTT.

The table lists this clone with a few counts. This chain connects TRBV4-3 to TRBJ2-1, with 7 bases matching TRBD2. The CDR3 length is 16 residues. Germline V gene lookup returns CDR1 LGHNA and CDR2 YSLEER. After removal of 1 base from V and 5 bases from J, the junction contained 8 bases not matched to a gene. The DNA of the CDR3 is TGCGCCAGCAGCCAAGGGCCAGCGGGATATGACAATGAGCAGTTCTTC. Protein sequence: CASSQGPAGYDNEQFF.